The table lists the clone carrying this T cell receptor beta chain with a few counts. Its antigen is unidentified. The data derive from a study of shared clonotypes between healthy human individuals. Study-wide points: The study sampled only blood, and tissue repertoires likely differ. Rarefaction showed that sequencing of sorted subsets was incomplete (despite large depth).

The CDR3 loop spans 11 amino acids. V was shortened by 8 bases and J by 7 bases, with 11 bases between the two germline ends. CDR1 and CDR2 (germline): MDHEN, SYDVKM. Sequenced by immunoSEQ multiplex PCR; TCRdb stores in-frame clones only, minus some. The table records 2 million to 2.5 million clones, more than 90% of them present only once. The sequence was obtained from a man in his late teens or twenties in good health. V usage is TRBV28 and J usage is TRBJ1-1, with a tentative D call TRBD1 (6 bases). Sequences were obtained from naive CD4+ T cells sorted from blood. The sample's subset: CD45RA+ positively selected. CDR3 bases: TGTGCCAGCCGCGAGGGGGGTGAAGCTTTCTTT. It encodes CASREGGEAFF.